The sequence of this T cell receptor beta chain was determined in a study of T cell responses to AZD1222 COVID-19 vaccine. Worth noting for this clone: Its antigen is unidentified.

The CDR3 runs to 15 residues. Per the germline V gene, CDR1 is SNHLY and CDR2 is FYNNEI. V lost 7 bases to trimming and J lost 2 bases, with 12 bases between them. Broader study findings: None of the repertoires were sampled until the peak T cell response had passed. In a largely white British group with more females than males, clonal diversity was possibly underestimated.

Method: immunoSEQ multiplex PCR; TCRdb's copy keeps in-frame clones and lacks some. The repertoire has tens of thousands of clones, around four fifths of them found once; the top ten carry around a fifth. The chain employs TRBV2 and TRBJ1-6; D call uncertain. The starting material was peripheral blood, obtained on day 0 of AZD1222 vaccination. The TCR sequence derives from an adult in good health. This CDR3 is CASKLRATYNSPLHF. CDR3 coding DNA: TGTGCCAGCAAGTTGAGAGCTACCTATAATTCACCCCTCCACTTT.